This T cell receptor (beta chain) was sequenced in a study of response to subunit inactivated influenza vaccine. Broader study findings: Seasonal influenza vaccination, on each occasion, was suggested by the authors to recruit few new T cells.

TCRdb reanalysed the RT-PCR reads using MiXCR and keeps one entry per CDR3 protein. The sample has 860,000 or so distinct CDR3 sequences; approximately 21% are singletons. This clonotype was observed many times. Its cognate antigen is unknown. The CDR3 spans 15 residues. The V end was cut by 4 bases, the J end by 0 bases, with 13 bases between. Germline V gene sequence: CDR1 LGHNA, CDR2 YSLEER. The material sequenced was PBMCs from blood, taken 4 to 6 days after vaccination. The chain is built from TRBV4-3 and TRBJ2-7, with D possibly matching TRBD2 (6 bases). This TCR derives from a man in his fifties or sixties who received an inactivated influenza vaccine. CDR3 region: CASSLGAGSSYEQYF. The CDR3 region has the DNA TGCGCCAGCAGCCTAGGGGCGGGGAGCTCCTACGAGCAGTACTTC.